This passage covers 28 T cell receptor beta chains from one sample sequenced in a study of cytomegalovirus exposure and HLA in healthy donors. Amplification used 60 Vbeta primers and 13 Jbeta primers. Sequencing was performed with immunoSEQ multiplex PCR; in TCRdb, only in-frame clones are kept and a portion is missing. The sample has some 130,000 clones; about four fifths are singletons. Sequenced: PBMCs. The receptors stem from a human donor in good health.

This clone turned up a few times. The V call is TRBV7-9, the J call TRBJ1-4; D not resolved. CDR3 length equals 14 residues. The germline V gene has CDR1 SEHNR and CDR2 FQNEAQ (reference sequence). The V end was cut by 1 base, the J end by 4 bases, with 7 bases between. Here the CDR3 reads CASSLVQLNEKLFF. CDR3 nucleotides: TGTGCCAGCAGCTTAGTACAGCTTAATGAAAAACTGTTTTTT.

V gene TRBV12-2 combines with J gene TRBJ1-1; the table's D call TRBD1 went unverified against the DNA. TRBV12-2 is assigned pseudogene status. This CDR3 is built from 15 residues. CDR3 sequence: CASRLKDRGWTEAFF. As DNA, the CDR3 is TGTGCAAGTCGCTTAAAGGACAGGGGGTGGACTGAAGCTTTCTTT.

The chain recombines TRBV11-2 with TRBJ2-7; D is uncertain. V was trimmed by 6 bases and J by 4 bases, leaving 7 bases between them. CDR1 is SGHAT and CDR2 is FQNNGV in the germline V gene. CDR3 length: 11 residues. CDR3 in amino acids: CASSYSYEQYF. DNA for the CDR3: TGTGCCAGCAGTTACAGTTACGAGCAGTACTTC.

The V gene is TRBV5-4, the J gene TRBJ2-1, with TRBD1 matching 7 bases. The CDR3 sequence is 15 residues long. From germline, CDR1 is SGHNT and CDR2 YYREEE (reference sequence). With 1 base clipped from V and 4 bases from J, the junction kept 5 bases outside the gene matches. The DNA for the CDR3 is TGTGCCAGCAGCTTGACAGGGGCCAATTACAATGAGCAGTTCTTC. Its protein is CASSLTGANYNEQFF. Drawing the rest from reference TRBV5-4 and TRBJ2-1, the complete variable domain is ETGVTQSPTHLIKTRGQQVTLRCSSQSGHNTVSWYQQALGQGPQFIFQYYREEENGRGNFPPRFSGLQFPNYSSELNVNALELDDSALYLCASSLTGANYNEQFFGPGTRLTVL.

This clone has only a few counts. A much bigger clone sits one base away, suggesting this may be a read error. CDR3 DNA: TGTGCCAGCAGCCAAGAGCTGGCTAGTGAGCAGTTCTTC. Its translation is CASSQELASEQFF. The V call is TRBV4-2, the J call TRBJ2-1; D is unclear. Trimming pared 0 bases from V and 9 bases from J, leaving 9 bases between. The CDR3 runs to 13 residues. The germline V gene has CDR1 LGHNA and CDR2 YNFKEQ.

This rearrangement joins TRBV18 to TRBJ1-6; TRBD1 matches 7 bases. The CDR3 is 18 amino acids. CDR1 and CDR2 from the germline V gene are KGHSH and LQKENI. Trimming at V came to 3 bases and at J to 1 base, leaving 9 bases not matched to a gene. The CDR3 here is CASSPMGQQLSYNSPLHF. The DNA for the CDR3 is TGTGCCAGCTCACCTATGGGACAGCAATTGTCCTATAATTCACCCCTCCACTTT.

V gene TRBV5-1 combines with J gene TRBJ1-3; 7 bases match TRBD1. This CDR3 contains 16 residues. V shed 0 bases, J shed 1 base, and the junction held 4 bases outside the gene matches. Germline CDR1 reads SGHRS; CDR2 reads YFSETQ. CDR3 protein: CASSLGQGISGNTIYF. The CDR3, as DNA: TGCGCCAGCAGCTTGGGACAGGGTATTTCTGGAAACACCATATATTTT.

This clone was detected once. This rearrangement joins TRBV7-7 to TRBJ1-5; weak D call: TRBD1 (5 bases). CDR3 length: 15 residues. CDR1 SSHAT and CDR2 FNYEAQ come from the germline V gene (reference sequence). Deletions cut 2 bases from V and 5 bases from J, with 13 bases between. CDR3 protein: CASSLQSGKDQPQHF. CDR3 nucleotide sequence: TGTGCCAGCAGCTTACAATCAGGGAAGGATCAGCCCCAGCATTTT.

This clone appeared once. The chain has TRBV9 and TRBJ2-1; 14 bases map to TRBD2. J gave up 5 bases and V 3 bases, and 19 bases lay outside the gene matches. The CDR3 loop spans 21 amino acids. The V gene's germline CDR1 is SGDLS and CDR2 YYNGEE. The CDR3 here is CASSATRGGGLAGDPNNEQFF. The CDR3 nucleotides are TGTGCCAGCAGCGCAACCCGAGGGGGGGGACTAGCGGGGGACCCTAACAATGAGCAGTTCTTC.

This sequence joins TRBV4-1 and TRBJ1-2; 7 nucleotides line up with TRBD1. CDR3 size: 17 residues. Germline V CDR1 and CDR2: MGHRA, YSYEKL. V shed 4 bases and J 7 bases; nucleotides not matched to a gene: 18. CDR3 sequence: CASSPVGGSGGMGGYTF. CDR3 in DNA: TGCGCCAGCAGCCCTGTCGGTGGCTCAGGGGGAATGGGTGGCTACACCTTC.

The rearrangement uses TRBV19 and TRBJ2-7; D may be TRBD1 (6 bases). Germline CDR1 reads LNHDA; CDR2 reads SQIVND (reference sequence). Between the trimmed V and J ends, which lost 5 bases and 2 bases, there was a span of 13 bases. This CDR3 comprises 14 residues. CDR3 nucleotide sequence: TGTGCCAGTAGTCCTATAGGGGGAACCTACGAGCAGTACTTC. Protein: CASSPIGGTYEQYF.

CDR3 region: CASSSGTGVYEQYF. The CDR3 nucleotides are TGTGCCAGCAGCTCGGGGACAGGGGTATACGAGCAGTACTTC. The V and J genes are TRBV11-3 and TRBJ2-7, with 10 nucleotides matching TRBD1. V lost 4 bases and J lost 4; bases outside the gene matches: 4. This CDR3 is built from 14 residues. Germline assignment: CDR1 SGHNT and CDR2 YENEEA.

The rearrangement joins TRBV9 to TRBJ2-7; 7 nucleotides match TRBD2. The CDR3 loop spans 12 amino acids. The trim removed 7 bases at V and 6 bases at J, leaving 7 bases unmatched. CDR1 is SGDLS, CDR2 YYNGEE, per germline. The DNA for the CDR3 is TGTGCCAGCGGGGGGGGTATAGGCGAGCAGTACTTC. Its protein product is CASGGGIGEQYF.

The gene calls are TRBV7-9 and TRBJ1-3; 7 bases align to TRBD1. The V gene end was trimmed by 10 bases and the J gene end by 2 bases; junction bases not matched to a gene: 11. The CDR3 is 15 residues long. CDR1 and CDR2 from the germline V gene are SEHNR and FQNEAQ (reference sequence). The CDR3 bases are TGTGCCATTTCACTGATCAGGGGGGCTGGAAACACCATATATTTT. It encodes CAISLIRGAGNTIYF.

The V call is TRBV7-9, the J call TRBJ2-1, with TRBD1 matching over 8 bases. From germline, CDR1 is SEHNR and CDR2 FQNEAQ (reference sequence). The ends lost 2 bases at V and 8 bases at J; junction bases unmatched: 5. CDR3 length equals 14 residues. CDR3 sequence (DNA): TGTGCCAGCAGCTTATACAGGGGGTCCGATGAGCAGTTCTTC. Protein product: CASSLYRGSDEQFF.

The chain links TRBV28 to TRBJ1-3; 11 bases agree with TRBD1. V dropped 4 bases and J dropped 1; count of bases not matched to a gene: 9. The CDR3 length is 18 residues. The germline V gene encodes CDR1 MDHEN and CDR2 SYDVKM. The DNA of the CDR3 is TGTGCCAGCAGTTCGGACAGGGGGCGATTTTTGTCTGGAAACACCATATATTTT. This gives the protein CASSSDRGRFLSGNTIYF.

This chain connects TRBV11-2 to TRBJ2-1; the match to TRBD2 covers 10 bases. Germline loops: CDR1 SGHAT, CDR2 FQNNGV. Unmatched junction bases numbered 4, after V lost 1 base and J lost 1 base. The CDR3 is 17 amino acids. CDR3 sequence (DNA): TGTGCCAGCAGCTTAGTCGCTAGCGGGGGATCCTACAATGAGCAGTTCTTC. This translates into CASSLVASGGSYNEQFF.

The V and J genes are TRBV4-2 and TRBJ1-5; TRBD1 matches at 7 bases. CDR3 length: 16 residues. In germline, CDR1 is LGHNA, CDR2 YNFKEQ. With 1 base clipped from V and 7 bases from J, the junction kept 10 bases outside the gene matches. CDR3 sequence: CASSQVGGGFNQPQHF. In nucleotides, the CDR3 is TGTGCCAGCAGCCAAGTAGGAGGGGGCTTCAACCAGCCCCAGCATTTT.

The V gene is TRBV15, the J gene TRBJ1-1; 7 bases match TRBD1. The J segment lost 0 bases and the V segment lost 5 bases, leaving 6 bases of the junction unmatched. From germline, CDR1 is LNHNV and CDR2 YYDKDF (reference sequence). There are 15 residues in the CDR3. CDR3 bases: TGTGCCACCAGCCTACCGGGACAGCTGAACACTGAAGCTTTCTTT. Its translation is CATSLPGQLNTEAFF. Complete variable domain (other parts from reference TRBV15 and TRBJ1-1): DAMVIQNPRYQVTQFGKPVTLSCSQTLNHNVMYWYQQKSSQAPKLLFHYYDKDFNNEADTPDNFQSRRPNTSFCFLDIRSPGLGDTAMYLCATSLPGQLNTEAFFGQGTRLTVV.

V is TRBV9 and J is TRBJ2-5; D ambiguous. Germline lookup yields CDR1 SGDLS and CDR2 YYNGEE. Trimming pared 0 bases from V and 5 bases from J, leaving 11 bases between. This CDR3 has 14 residues. The CDR3: CASSVGALGETQYF. The CDR3 DNA follows: TGTGCCAGCAGCGTAGGGGCCCTTGGGGAGACCCAGTACTTC.

As to this clone: Within the sample, other DNA sequences also encode this same CDR3. This rearrangement joins TRBV4-1 to TRBJ2-1, with TRBD2 matching over 8 bases. This CDR3 spans 18 amino acids. Germline assignment: CDR1 MGHRA and CDR2 YSYEKL. V lost 1 base to trimming and J lost 2 bases; unmatched junction nucleotides: 10. CDR3 sequence reads: CASSQGRAGAGAYNEQFF. The CDR3 DNA reads TGCGCCAGCAGCCAAGGCCGGGCGGGAGCGGGGGCCTACAATGAGCAGTTCTTC.

This clone was observed a few times. V usage is TRBV6-1 and J usage is TRBJ1-6; D uncertain. The CDR3 runs to 14 residues. Between the trimmed V and J ends, which lost 3 bases and 7 bases, there was a span of 10 bases. CDR1 and CDR2 (germline): MNHNS, SASEGT. The CDR3, as DNA: TGTGCCAGCAGTGAGCGGGATTGGAATTCACCCCTCCACTTT. Translating it yields CASSERDWNSPLHF.

The chain uses TRBV5-1 and TRBJ2-5; D is ambiguous. This CDR3 comprises 13 residues. Germline V lookup: CDR1 SGHRS, CDR2 YFSETQ. V shed 0 bases and J shed 5 bases, with 8 bases lying between them. As DNA, the CDR3 is TGCGCCAGCAGCTTGGGCAACCGGGAGACCCAGTACTTC. Its translation: CASSLGNRETQYF.

V and J are TRBV5-6 and TRBJ1-2; no firm D call. This CDR3 region has 14 residues. Trimming removed 2 bases at V and 3 bases at J, with 11 bases between. Germline loops: CDR1 SGHDT, CDR2 YYEEEE. The CDR3 spells CASSFFQEDYGYTF. In DNA form, the CDR3 reads TGTGCCAGCAGCTTTTTTCAGGAGGACTATGGCTACACCTTC.

The chain links TRBV2 to TRBJ1-2, with D unresolved. The CDR3 spans 14 residues. V was cut by 6 bases and J by 3 bases, with 14 bases left in between. Looked up from germline, CDR1 is SNHLY and CDR2 is FYNNEI. CDR3 nucleotide sequence: TGTGCCAGCAGCCCAGAGGCCTCAGACTATGGCTACACCTTC. It specifies CASSPEASDYGYTF.

This chain joins TRBV19 and TRBJ2-7, with a weak D call TRBD2 (6 bases). The germline V and J ends were trimmed by 4 bases and 7 bases, with 14 bases remaining between them. Germline loops: CDR1 LNHDA, CDR2 SQIVND (reference sequence). The CDR3 is 13 residues long. The CDR3 sequence: CASSRTSRGEQYF. The DNA for the CDR3 is TGTGCCAGTAGTAGGACCTCCCGGGGGGAGCAGTACTTC.

The chain couples TRBV7-9 to TRBJ2-5, with 9 positions matching TRBD2. V lost 2 bases to trimming and J lost 5 bases; unmatched junction nucleotides: 6. The CDR3 totals 15 residues. In germline, CDR1 is SEHNR, CDR2 FQNEAQ (reference sequence). CDR3 loop: CASSLWRGGLETQYF. CDR3 nucleotides: TGTGCCAGCAGCTTATGGCGGGGGGGCCTCGAGACCCAGTACTTC. The whole variable domain, filled in from reference TRBV7-9 and TRBJ2-5, reads DTGVSQNPRHKITKRGQNVTFRCDPISEHNRLYWYRQTLGQGPEFLTYFQNEAQLEKSRLLSDRFSAERPKGSFSTLEIQRTEQGDSAMYLCASSLWRGGLETQYFGPGTRLLVL.

The V gene is TRBV9, the J gene TRBJ2-2; the D gene is possibly TRBD1 (6 bases). Germline assignment: CDR1 SGDLS and CDR2 YYNGEE. The CDR3 extends over 17 amino acids. V was pared by 4 bases and J by 4 bases, with 20 bases between. The DNA of the CDR3 is TGTGCCAGCAGCAAGAGACAGGCCGAACGTGGCACCGGGGAGCTGTTTTTT. This gives the protein CASSKRQAERGTGELFF. The variable domain in full, with the rest retrieved from reference TRBV9 and TRBJ2-2, is DSGVTQTPKHLITATGQRVTLRCSPRSGDLSVYWYQQSLDQGLQFLIQYYNGEERAKGNILERFSAQQFPDLHSELNLSSLELGDSALYFCASSKRQAERGTGELFFGEGSRLTVL.